Listed here are 28 T cell receptor beta chains from one sample, sequenced in a study of T cell repertoires in cytomegalovirus infection. These receptors have no known antigen. MiXCR was run by TCRdb on the reads, yielding one entry per CDR3 protein. The data hold around 800,000 distinct CDR3 sequences, with roughly 33% observed a single time. Sequenced material: cultured CD8+ T cells from PBMCs, taken from culture after CMV antigen stimulation. These receptors came from a human donor in good health (CMV status not recorded). Some clones in this sample may be carry-over from other donors' samples.

The chain employs TRBV20-1 and TRBJ1-4, with 7 nucleotides matching TRBD1. There are 11 residues in the CDR3. V lost 5 bases to trimming and J lost 13 bases; unmatched junction nucleotides: 7. CDR1 and CDR2 (germline): DFQATT, SNEGSKA (reference sequence). The CDR3: CSALWTGGLFF. CDR3 bases: TGCAGTGCTCTTTGGACAGGAGGACTGTTTTTT.

This clonotype occurred a few times. The rearrangement links TRBV7-6 to TRBJ2-7, with D perhaps matching TRBD1 (6 bases). Germline V gives CDR1 SGHVS, CDR2 FNYEAQ. V was cut by 0 bases and J by 5 bases, with 11 bases left in between. The CDR3 contains 14 residues. DNA of the CDR3: TGTGCCAGCAGCTTAGCGGGCAGGACAGACGAGCAGTACGTC. The encoded protein is CASSLAGRTDEQYV.

The rearrangement links TRBV4-1 to TRBJ2-7, with D possibly matching TRBD2 (5 bases). Trimming shortened V by 4 bases and J by 5 bases, and 12 bases separated the two germline ends. CDR1 MGHRA and CDR2 YSYEKL come from the germline V gene. The CDR3 totals 13 residues. The CDR3 sequence: CASSLRVGDEQYV. The CDR3 DNA reads as TGCGCCAGCAGCCTAAGGGTGGGAGACGAGCAGTACGTC.

This clonotype has a handful of counts. The rearrangement uses TRBV29-1 and TRBJ1-6, with 10 nucleotides matching TRBD1. The CDR3 extends over 14 amino acids. V lost 7 bases and J lost 5; bases outside the gene matches: 5. Germline values: CDR1 SQVTM, CDR2 ANQGSEA. CDR3 residues: CSARTGGNNSPLHF. CDR3 bases: TGCAGCGCCCGGACAGGGGGGAATAATTCACCCCTCCACTTT.

The chain has TRBV29-1 and TRBJ2-7, with a tentative D call TRBD1 (6 bases). CDR1 and CDR2 from the germline V gene are SQVTM and ANQGSEA. V was trimmed by 0 bases and J by 0 bases, leaving 12 bases between them. The CDR3 runs to 15 residues. CDR3 DNA: TGCAGCGTTGAAGACTGGCAGGGGAACTCCTACGAGCAGTACTTC. It codes for CSVEDWQGNSYEQYF.

This clonotype has more than one count but fewer than ten. The chain carries TRBV27 and TRBJ2-1; TRBD2 aligns across 7 bases. Germline CDR1 MNHEY, CDR2 SMNVEV (reference sequence). The trim removed 8 bases at V and 0 bases at J, leaving 7 bases unmatched. CDR3 size: 15 residues. CDR3 sequence: CASGQGGSSYNEQFF. DNA of the CDR3: TGTGCCAGCGGCCAGGGCGGGAGCTCCTACAATGAGCAGTTCTTC.

This clonotype has only a few counts. This sequence joins TRBV7-9 and TRBJ2-5, with D possibly being TRBD1 or TRBD2 (6 bases each). V was trimmed by 5 bases and J by 4 bases, leaving 14 bases between them. This CDR3 contains 14 residues. The germline CDR1 and CDR2 sequences are SEHNR and FQNEAQ (reference sequence). The CDR3 coding sequence is TGTGCCAGCAGCGTCCCCGGGGGCCCAGAGACCCAGTACTTC. Its translation is CASSVPGGPETQYF.

In this sample, this clonotype turned up a few times. Here the CDR3 DNA reads TGTGCCAGCAGTTTATCGGGTCTAGGCGCGGTGGACCGCGAGACCCAGTACTTC. Encoded protein: CASSLSGLGAVDRETQYF. The chain is built from TRBV27 and TRBJ2-5; D not certain. Per germline, CDR1 MNHEY and CDR2 SMNVEV (reference sequence). V lost 0 bases, J lost 5 bases, and 22 bases lay in between. The CDR3 loop spans 18 amino acids.

The chain employs TRBV27 and TRBJ2-2; D is unresolved. Per the germline V gene, CDR1 is MNHEY and CDR2 is SMNVEV (reference sequence). The length of the CDR3 is 16 residues. The V and J ends lost 3 bases and 4 bases respectively, with 15 bases between them. The CDR3: CASSFFGSPGTGELFF. DNA for the CDR3: TGTGCCAGCAGTTTTTTTGGTAGCCCGGGCACCGGGGAGCTGTTTTTT.

The chain combines TRBV12-3 or TRBV12-4 with TRBJ2-1; 12 bases are a match to TRBD2. The J segment lost 14 bases and the V segment lost 6 bases, leaving 14 bases of the junction unmatched. This CDR3 contains 15 residues. In nucleotides, the CDR3 is TGTGCCAGCAGAGCGCCCGGACTAGCGGGGACCCCCAAGTTCTTC. Translation gives CASRAPGLAGTPKFF.

V and J are TRBV20-1 and TRBJ2-7, with 7 bases aligning to TRBD1. The CDR3 runs to 15 residues. Germline lookup yields CDR1 DFQATT and CDR2 SNEGSKA (reference sequence). The J segment lost 0 bases and the V segment lost 0 bases, leaving 5 bases of the junction unmatched. DNA of the CDR3: TGCAGTGCTAGAGATCGGGACAGTAGCTCCTACGAGCAGTACTTC. Protein product: CSARDRDSSSYEQYF.

This clonotype was counted only a few times. This chain joins TRBV7-6 and TRBJ1-4; D is unresolved. CDR1 is SGHVS, CDR2 FNYEAQ, per germline. V was shortened by 4 bases and J by 5 bases, with 8 bases between the two germline ends. This CDR3 is 13 amino acids long. The CDR3 region has the DNA TGTGCCAGCAGCTCCCGGGCCAATGAAAAACTGTTTTTT. The encoded protein is CASSSRANEKLFF.

The chain uses TRBV12-3 or TRBV12-4 and TRBJ2-5; the D gene could be TRBD1 or TRBD2 (5 bases each). The CDR3 sequence is 13 residues long. V lost 9 bases to trimming and J lost 5 bases, with 16 bases between them. The CDR3 loop reads CASNAGALETQYF. DNA for the CDR3: TGTGCCAGTAACGCCGGGGCCCTGGAGACCCAGTACTTC.

This clonotype was picked up a small number of times. The rearrangement uses TRBV6-1 and TRBJ2-1; 13 positions agree with TRBD2. This CDR3 has 20 residues. The V and J ends lost 0 bases and 9 bases, in that order; junction bases with no gene match: 17. CDR1 MNHNS and CDR2 SASEGT come from the germline V gene. The CDR3 coding sequence is TGTGCCAGCAGTGAAGCGAAAACTTTAGGGACTAGCGGGACGGGCGGTGAGCAGTTCTTC. Translation: CASSEAKTLGTSGTGGEQFF.

This rearrangement joins TRBV5-6 to TRBJ2-1; TRBD1 might be the D (6 bases). The CDR3 consists of 15 residues. V dropped 3 bases and J dropped 4 bases, with 14 bases sitting between them. From germline, CDR1 is SGHDT and CDR2 YYEEEE. In DNA form, the CDR3 reads TGTGCCAGCAGCTCCCCGCCCCAGGGGTACAATGAGCAGTTCTTC. This translates into CASSSPPQGYNEQFF. The whole variable domain, filled in from reference TRBV5-6 and TRBJ2-1, reads DAGVTQSPTHLIKTRGQQVTLRCSPKSGHDTVSWYQQALGQGPQFIFQYYEEEERQRGNFPDRFSGHQFPNYSSELNVNALLLGDSALYLCASSSPPQGYNEQFFGPGTRLTVL.

At least ten counts were recorded for this clonotype. The genes are TRBV7-3 and TRBJ2-7; D is ambiguous. The V and J ends lost 0 bases and 5 bases respectively, with 5 bases between them. The CDR3 loop spans 12 amino acids. Per germline, CDR1 SGHTA and CDR2 FQGTGA. The CDR3 protein is CASSLTFNEQYV. CDR3 DNA: TGTGCCAGCAGCTTAACGTTCAACGAGCAGTACGTC.

Ten or more counts support this clonotype. The rearrangement joins TRBV28 to TRBJ2-3; 9 bases agree with TRBD1. This CDR3 region has 14 residues. After removal of 5 bases from V and 4 bases from J, the junction contained 4 bases not matched to a gene. Germline V lookup: CDR1 MDHEN, CDR2 SYDVKM. The chain's CDR3 is CASSTGQGPDTQYF. In nucleotides, the CDR3 is TGTGCCAGCAGTACCGGACAGGGGCCAGATACGCAGTATTTT.

This chain connects TRBV5-6 to TRBJ2-7; possible D gene TRBD1, 5 bases. Trimming removed 0 bases at V and 4 bases at J, with 11 bases between. This CDR3 contains 14 residues. In germline, CDR1 is SGHDT, CDR2 YYEEEE. The chain's CDR3 is CASSLGQSLYEQYF. The CDR3 DNA reads as TGTGCCAGCAGCTTGGGACAGTCTCTTTACGAGCAGTACTTC.

This clonotype has a count of ten or more. This chain connects TRBV7-9 to TRBJ2-1; tentative D call: TRBD1 (6 bases). This CDR3 contains 14 residues. Per germline, CDR1 SEHNR and CDR2 FQNEAQ (reference sequence). V dropped 6 bases and J dropped 0 bases, with 9 bases sitting between them. CDR3 bases: TGTGCCAGCAGGGGGGACAACTCCTACAATGAGCAGTTCTTC. It yields the protein CASRGDNSYNEQFF.

This clonotype turned up a few times. J is TRBJ2-1 and V is TRBV6-5; a weak D match, TRBD2 (5 bases). The CDR3 extends over 18 amino acids. Germline V CDR1 and CDR2: MNHEY, SVGAGI. V lost 0 bases and J lost 7, with 22 bases in between. CDR3 in DNA: TGTGCCAGCAGTTACTCGACCCTTGGGGAGCAGTCGGGTAATGAGCAGTTCTTC. It encodes CASSYSTLGEQSGNEQFF.

The V gene is TRBV25-1, the J gene TRBJ2-5; the D is unclear. CDR3 length equals 12 residues. The V end was cut by 6 bases, the J end by 1 base, with 6 bases between. Germline-derived CDR1 and CDR2 are MGHDK and SYGVNS. CDR3 sequence: CASSRFQETQYF. CDR3 nucleotide sequence: TGTGCCAGCAGCAGATTCCAAGAGACCCAGTACTTC.

This clonotype was seen more than once but under ten times. The gene calls are TRBV27 and TRBJ1-1; D not certain. CDR1 is MNHEY and CDR2 is SMNVEV in the germline V gene (reference sequence). The CDR3 extends over 14 amino acids. V was pared by 5 bases and J by 6 bases, with 16 bases between. CDR3 nucleotides: TGTGCCAGCAGTATGAAAATCCAGTTGCCTGAAGCTTTCTTT. This codes for CASSMKIQLPEAFF.

The chain has TRBV28 and TRBJ1-1; D is possibly TRBD1 (6 bases). The CDR3 spans 15 residues. Germline assignment: CDR1 MDHEN and CDR2 SYDVKM. V was clipped by 1 base and J by 5 bases, with 14 bases between them. The CDR3 coding sequence is TGTGCCAGCAGTTTATTTGGGGGGCGAAATACTGAAGCTTTCTTT. Amino acids: CASSLFGGRNTEAFF.

The V gene is TRBV28, the J gene TRBJ2-5; possibly TRBD1 or TRBD2 for D (6 bases each). V dropped 6 bases and J dropped 0 bases, with 14 bases sitting between them. The V gene's germline CDR1 is MDHEN and CDR2 SYDVKM. The CDR3 has 15 residues. CDR3 nucleotides: TGTGCCAGCAGGGGGGGCCCGGACTACCAAGAGACCCAGTACTTC. Protein sequence: CASRGGPDYQETQYF.

The rearrangement links TRBV7-9 to TRBJ1-5, with unresolved D. This CDR3 region has 15 residues. Trimming took 1 base from V and 4 from J, leaving 11 bases between them. CDR1 SEHNR and CDR2 FQNEAQ come from the germline V gene (reference sequence). The CDR3 bases are TGTGCCAGCAGCTTAGATAGGGAGATGAATCAGCCCCAGCATTTT. As protein: CASSLDREMNQPQHF. The variable domain in full, completed from reference TRBV7-9 and TRBJ1-5, reads DTGVSQNPRHKITKRGQNVTFRCDPISEHNRLYWYRQTLGQGPEFLTYFQNEAQLEKSRLLSDRFSAERPKGSFSTLEIQRTEQGDSAMYLCASSLDREMNQPQHFGDGTRLSIL.

Notes on this clonotype: Lacking the conserved final phenylalanine or tryptophan, this CDR3 likely reflects a read error. V usage is TRBV7-2 and J usage is TRBJ2-2; D unresolved. The CDR3 spans 11 residues. The ends were cut back, 5 bases at V and 8 bases at J, with 6 bases in the middle. Germline assignment: CDR1 SGHTA and CDR2 FQGNSA. The CDR3 here is CASSHGGELFS. CDR3 DNA: TGTGCCAGCAGCCATGGGGGGGAGCTGTTTTCT.

This clonotype was detected a few times. The chain carries TRBV15 and TRBJ2-2; a weak D match, TRBD2 (6 bases). There are 14 residues in the CDR3. Germline V CDR1 and CDR2: LNHNV, YYDKDF (reference sequence). V was cut by 0 bases and J by 5 bases, with 7 bases left in between. The CDR3 reads CATSREGGTGELFF. Written as DNA, the CDR3 is TGTGCCACCAGCAGAGAGGGAGGAACCGGGGAGCTGTTTTTT.

This clonotype was seen only a few times. J is TRBJ2-3 and V is TRBV20-1; TRBD2 might be the D (5 bases). Trimming took 4 bases from V and 6 from J, leaving 8 bases between them. CDR1 is DFQATT, CDR2 SNEGSKA, per germline (reference sequence). This CDR3 comprises 11 residues. The CDR3 DNA reads as TGCAGTGCTAACGGGGTCGATACGCAGTATTTT. This encodes CSANGVDTQYF.